Each of the 32 T cell receptor beta chains below was sequenced from the same sample in a study of blood T cell repertoires in COVID-19. Data came from immunoSEQ multiplex PCR; TCRdb stores just in-frame clones and leaves some out. There are 150,000 to 200,000 clones in the sample; about 82% occur only once, and roughly 8.7% lies in the top ten. Sequenced: PBMCs or T cells enriched from blood (not recorded which). The source of these receptors is a woman in her 30s who had recovered from COVID-19.

The CDR3 reads CASSRDSYEQYF. In DNA form, the CDR3 reads TGTGCCAGCAGCCGGGACTCCTACGAGCAGTACTTC. The rearrangement uses TRBV11-2 and TRBJ2-7; weak D call: TRBD2 (5 bases). The length of the CDR3 is 12 residues. In germline, CDR1 is SGHAT, CDR2 FQNNGV. The V end lost 5 bases, the J end lost 0 bases, and 5 bases lay between the germline ends.

The gene calls are TRBV7-9 and TRBJ1-5; 11 nucleotides match TRBD1. Germline CDR1 and CDR2: SEHNR and FQNEAQ (reference sequence). The CDR3 is 19 amino acids. Losses at the gene ends were 2 bases for V and 6 bases for J; bases not matched to a gene: 15. CDR3 DNA sequence: TGTGCCAGCAGCTTAACCCAACGGACAGGGGGCAATAATTTTCAGCCCCAGCATTTT. Protein: CASSLTQRTGGNNFQPQHF.

The V gene is TRBV10-1, the J gene TRBJ1-1; 12 bases are shared with TRBD1. Germline loops: CDR1 WNHNN, CDR2 SYGVQD (reference sequence). The length of the CDR3 is 16 residues. J was trimmed by 3 bases and V by 5 bases; bases with no gene match: 7. In DNA form, the CDR3 reads TGCGCCAGCAGTCTTTGGGACAGGGGGCGGGACACTGAAGCTTTCTTT. Its protein product is CASSLWDRGRDTEAFF.

The V gene is TRBV9, the J gene TRBJ2-7; no definite D call. This CDR3 has 13 residues. In germline, CDR1 is SGDLS, CDR2 YYNGEE. The V end was cut by 2 bases, the J end by 3 bases, with 9 bases between. CDR3 DNA: TGTGCCAGCAGCGTTGATGCCGGCTACGAGCAGTACTTC. Its translation is CASSVDAGYEQYF. Supplemented by reference TRBV9 and TRBJ2-7, the full variable domain reads DSGVTQTPKHLITATGQRVTLRCSPRSGDLSVYWYQQSLDQGLQFLIQYYNGEERAKGNILERFSAQQFPDLHSELNLSSLELGDSALYFCASSVDAGYEQYFGPGTRLTVT.

The chain employs TRBV12-3 or TRBV12-4 and TRBJ2-3; no reliable D call. Trimming stripped 5 bases from V and 0 bases from J, with 6 bases between. The CDR3 extends over 13 amino acids. CDR3 DNA: TGTGCCAGCAGTCACAGCAGCACAGATACGCAGTATTTT. It translates to CASSHSSTDTQYF.

Turning to this clone: The same CDR3 also results from other DNA sequences found in this sample. The chain recombines TRBV2 with TRBJ2-7; 8 bases map to TRBD2. CDR1 is SNHLY and CDR2 is FYNNEI in the germline V gene. The CDR3 has 14 amino acids. After removal of 5 bases from V and 1 base from J, the junction contained 4 bases not matched to a gene. CDR3: CASSSGSLSYEQYF. The CDR3 DNA sequence: TGTGCCAGCAGTAGCGGGAGTCTTTCCTACGAGCAGTACTTC. The full variable domain, in which reference TRBV2 and TRBJ2-7 provide the parts outside the CDR3, is EPEVTQTPSHQVTQMGQEVILRCVPISNHLYFYWYRQILGQKVEFLVSFYNNEISEKSEIFDDQFSVERPDGSNFTLKIRSTKLEDSAMYFCASSSGSLSYEQYFGPGTRLTVT.

The genes are TRBV7-2 and TRBJ2-1, with a weak D call TRBD1 (6 bases). CDR1 and CDR2 from the germline V gene are SGHTA and FQGNSA. Trimming pared 5 bases from V and 8 bases from J, leaving 16 bases between. The CDR3 runs to 14 residues. The DNA for the CDR3 is TGTGCCAGCAGCGCCCGGGACAAACAGGATGAGCAGTTCTTC. Translated, it gives CASSARDKQDEQFF. The complete variable domain, with remaining parts taken from reference TRBV7-2 and TRBJ2-1, reads GAGVSQSPSNKVTEKGKDVELRCDPISGHTALYWYRQSLGQGLEFLIYFQGNSAPDKSGLPSDRFSAERTGGSVSTLTIQRTQQEDSAVYLCASSARDKQDEQFFGPGTRLTVL.

Remarks on this clone: The sample contains more than one DNA sequence encoding this CDR3. The rearrangement uses TRBV7-9 and TRBJ1-3; TRBD1 matches at 8 bases. CDR1 SEHNR and CDR2 FQNEAQ come from the germline V gene (reference sequence). The CDR3 spans 15 residues. Trimming took 3 bases from V and 4 from J; bases not matched to a gene: 5. In nucleotides, the CDR3 is TGTGCCAGCAGCTTCGGACAGGGCGACGGAAACACCATATATTTT. Protein product: CASSFGQGDGNTIYF.

The chain combines TRBV6-5 with TRBJ2-3; 7 positions match TRBD2. The CDR3 runs 15 residues. Trimming took 9 bases from V and 0 from J; bases not matched to a gene: 9. CDR1 MNHEY and CDR2 SVGAGI come from the germline V gene. Written as DNA, the CDR3 is TGTGCCAGTAGCGGGTTTTCATATAGCACAGATACGCAGTATTTT. This translates into CASSGFSYSTDTQYF.

As concerns this clone: The same CDR3 arises from other DNA sequences in this sample as well. The gene calls are TRBV19 and TRBJ2-1, with 11 nucleotides matching TRBD2. Unmatched junction bases numbered 3, after V lost 4 bases and J lost 7 bases. CDR3 length: 14 amino acids. Germline CDR1 LNHDA, CDR2 SQIVND (reference sequence). For the CDR3, the DNA is TGTGCCAGTAGTACGGGACTAGCGGCAAATGAGCAGTTCTTC. Translated: CASSTGLAANEQFF.

This clone was counted a single time. The chain employs TRBV9 and TRBJ1-5; D not certain. This CDR3 spans 14 amino acids. Germline V gene data show CDR1 as SGDLS and CDR2 as YYNGEE. Between the trimmed V and J ends, which lost 4 bases and 3 bases, there was a span of 11 bases. The CDR3 protein is CASSPGNVNQPQHF. The CDR3 coding sequence is TGTGCCAGCAGCCCGGGGAACGTCAATCAGCCCCAGCATTTT.

This chain links TRBV19 with TRBJ1-3, with unresolved D. Trimming removed 7 bases at V and 0 bases at J, with 10 bases between. Per germline, CDR1 LNHDA and CDR2 SQIVND (reference sequence). The CDR3 has 14 residues. CDR3 region: CASTQPGSGNTIYF. The CDR3 nucleotides read TGTGCCAGTACTCAACCGGGCTCTGGAAACACCATATATTTT.

The chain recombines TRBV19 with TRBJ1-1; tentative D call: TRBD1 (5 bases). This CDR3 region has 14 residues. V was trimmed by 2 bases and J by 4 bases, leaving 11 bases between them. Germline values: CDR1 LNHDA, CDR2 SQIVND (reference sequence). The CDR3 DNA reads TGTGCCAGTAGTATATCCCCCGGGGGCACTGAAGCTTTCTTT. Amino acids: CASSISPGGTEAFF. Full variable domain (remainder filled in from reference TRBV19 and TRBJ1-1): DGGITQSPKYLFRKEGQNVTLSCEQNLNHDAMYWYRQDPGQGLRLIYYSQIVNDFQKGDIAEGYSVSREKKESFPLTVTSAQKNPTAFYLCASSISPGGTEAFFGQGTRLTVV.

CDR3 DNA sequence: TGTGCCAGCAGCCCCCTTCGACGGGAGGGAAGCACAGATACGCAGTATTTT. It specifies CASSPLRREGSTDTQYF. The J gene is TRBJ2-3, the V gene TRBV9; 8 positions agree with TRBD2. V trimming: 4 bases; J trimming: 0 bases; junction bases outside the gene matches: 10. Germline V gene sequence: CDR1 SGDLS, CDR2 YYNGEE. CDR3 length equals 17 residues.

The CDR3 region is CASSALAGGFENEQFF. CDR3 DNA sequence: TGTGCCAGCAGCGCCCTAGCGGGAGGCTTTGAGAATGAGCAGTTCTTC. The chain uses TRBV9 and TRBJ2-1; TRBD2 aligns across 11 bases. CDR1 and CDR2 from the germline V gene are SGDLS and YYNGEE. The CDR3 is made up of 16 amino acids. J was trimmed by 7 bases and V by 3 bases; bases with no gene match: 9.

The chain recombines TRBV28 with TRBJ1-1, with D unresolved. This CDR3 is 14 amino acids long. Germline V gene data show CDR1 as MDHEN and CDR2 as SYDVKM. V lost 5 bases and J 0 bases, leaving 10 bases between the germline ends. Here the CDR3 reads CASSPGGLNTEAFF. Here the CDR3 DNA reads TGTGCCAGCAGTCCCGGCGGATTGAACACTGAAGCTTTCTTT.

J is TRBJ2-6 and V is TRBV5-4; 10 bases line up with TRBD2. This CDR3 is 19 amino acids long. Germline lookup yields CDR1 SGHNT and CDR2 YYREEE (reference sequence). V gave up 4 bases and J gave up 4 bases; unmatched junction bases: 14. CDR3 region: CASSARQSSGGQGANVLTF. The CDR3 DNA follows: TGTGCCAGCAGCGCTCGACAGAGTAGCGGGGGGCAGGGGGCCAACGTCCTGACTTTC.

This chain links TRBV7-3 with TRBJ2-1, with 10 nucleotides matching TRBD2. The V gene's germline CDR1 is SGHTA and CDR2 FQGTGA. V shed 4 bases, J shed 4 bases, and the junction held 4 bases outside the gene matches. CDR3 length: 15 residues. The CDR3 sequence is CASSSSGRGYNEQFF. The CDR3 DNA is TGTGCCAGCAGCTCCAGCGGGAGGGGATACAATGAGCAGTTCTTC.

The chain joins TRBV9 to TRBJ2-7; 8 bases fit TRBD1. The CDR3 length is 15 residues. Germline CDR1 reads SGDLS; CDR2 reads YYNGEE. The ends lost 0 bases at V and 3 bases at J; junction bases unmatched: 5. CDR3 nucleotide sequence: TGTGCCAGCAGCGTAGAGTCGGGACAGGTCTACGAGCAGTACTTC. Translation gives CASSVESGQVYEQYF.

This chain connects TRBV6-5 to TRBJ2-3; 7 bases align to TRBD2. Germline CDR1 and CDR2: MNHEY and SVGAGI. V lost 2 bases to trimming and J lost 3 bases; unmatched junction nucleotides: 8. The CDR3 loop spans 16 amino acids. CDR3 nucleotides: TGTGCCAGCAGTTACGGGACGGGTAGCGGGACAGATACGCAGTATTTT. This encodes CASSYGTGSGTDTQYF.

The chain has TRBV4-2 and TRBJ2-3, with 9 bases matching TRBD2. Trimming removed 4 bases from V and 5 bases from J; junction bases left unmatched: 16. CDR1 is LGHNA and CDR2 is YNFKEQ in the germline V gene. This CDR3 has 18 residues. This CDR3 is CASSLPPSGTSQGDTQYF. In DNA form, the CDR3 reads TGTGCCAGCAGCCTCCCCCCCTCCGGGACTAGCCAAGGAGATACGCAGTATTTT.

The chain employs TRBV5-6 and TRBJ2-7, with a possible D match to TRBD1 (6 bases). Between the trimmed V and J ends, which lost 2 bases and 3 bases, there was a span of 12 bases. Looked up from germline, CDR1 is SGHDT and CDR2 is YYEEEE. The CDR3 runs to 14 residues. CDR3: CASSFQGRNYEQYF. The CDR3 DNA reads as TGTGCCAGCAGCTTCCAGGGGCGGAACTACGAGCAGTACTTC.

V usage is TRBV7-3 and J usage is TRBJ2-2, with 8 bases aligning to TRBD2. Germline lookup yields CDR1 SGHTA and CDR2 FQGTGA. The CDR3 loop spans 15 amino acids. V was pared by 5 bases and J by 4 bases, with 6 bases of the junction left unmatched. The CDR3 sequence is CASSPRGASTGELFF. CDR3 DNA sequence: TGTGCCAGCAGCCCGCGGGGGGCGAGCACCGGGGAGCTGTTTTTT.

DNA of the CDR3: TGTGCCAGCAGTTTAGCGGGGTTCGGTGGCTACACCTTC. Translation: CASSLAGFGGYTF. The rearrangement joins TRBV28 to TRBJ1-2, with no clear D. The V end lost 2 bases, the J end lost 7 bases, and 11 bases lay between the germline ends. The germline V gene encodes CDR1 MDHEN and CDR2 SYDVKM. The CDR3 totals 13 residues.

The gene calls are TRBV6-5 and TRBJ1-1; D is uncertain. This CDR3 has 15 amino acids. Trimming removed 6 bases from V and 0 bases from J, with 14 bases in between. Germline loops: CDR1 MNHEY, CDR2 SVGAGI. The CDR3 is CASSWSRGMNTEAFF. CDR3 sequence (DNA): TGTGCCAGCAGCTGGTCCAGAGGTATGAACACTGAAGCTTTCTTT.

V is TRBV23-1 and J is TRBJ1-6; D might be TRBD1 (5 bases). TRBV23-1 is given ORF status, its function remaining uncertain. The CDR3 is made up of 18 amino acids. V gave up 1 base and J gave up 0 bases, with 13 bases separating them. Written as DNA, the CDR3 is TGCGCCAGCAGTCAATGTGACAGATACAGCTCCTATAATTCACCCCTCCACTTT. Translated, it gives CASSQCDRYSSYNSPLHF.

This rearrangement joins TRBV5-4 to TRBJ2-3, with TRBD2 matching over 9 bases. The CDR3 runs to 16 residues. The V segment lost 0 bases and the J segment 3 bases; nucleotides outside the gene matches: 5. Germline V gives CDR1 SGHNT, CDR2 YYREEE (reference sequence). Here the CDR3 reads CASSLAAGGGTDTQYF. The CDR3 bases are TGTGCCAGCAGCTTGGCCGCGGGAGGGGGGACAGATACGCAGTATTTT.

A note on this clone: Other DNA sequences in this sample translate to the same CDR3. The chain employs TRBV24-1 and TRBJ2-3; 8 nucleotides match TRBD1. Per the germline V gene, CDR1 is KGHDR and CDR2 is SFDVKD. CDR3 size: 15 residues. With 4 bases clipped from V and 3 bases from J, the junction kept 5 bases outside the gene matches. The CDR3 nucleotides are TGTGCCACCAGTGAACCAGGACAGGGAACAGATACGCAGTATTTT. Its protein product is CATSEPGQGTDTQYF.

The chain joins TRBV13 to TRBJ1-1; D ambiguous. V shed 0 bases and J shed 7 bases, with 9 bases lying between them. The CDR3 runs 13 residues. Germline V lookup: CDR1 PRHDT, CDR2 FYEKMQ (reference sequence). CDR3 sequence: CASSLGGVGEAFF. The DNA for the CDR3 is TGTGCCAGCAGCTTAGGCGGGGTGGGTGAAGCTTTCTTT.

This chain links TRBV5-1 with TRBJ1-4, with 9 bases matching TRBD1. V lost 5 bases and J lost 8; bases outside the gene matches: 10. Germline V lookup: CDR1 SGHRS, CDR2 YFSETQ. The CDR3 contains 15 residues. The CDR3 sequence: CASRDTGGAYEKLFF. In nucleotides, the CDR3 is TGCGCCAGCAGAGATACAGGGGGCGCATACGAAAAACTGTTTTTT. The entire variable domain, with the rest obtained from reference TRBV5-1 and TRBJ1-4, is as follows: KAGVTQTPRYLIKTRGQQVTLSCSPISGHRSVSWYQQTPGQGLQFLFEYFSETQRNKGNFPGRFSGRQFSNSRSEMNVSTLELGDSALYLCASRDTGGAYEKLFFGSGTQLSVL.

This clone showed up just once. The rearrangement uses TRBV14 and TRBJ2-7; 9 positions match TRBD2. The CDR3 length is 14 residues. Trimming took 5 bases from V and 5 from J; bases not matched to a gene: 7. Germline V gene sequence: CDR1 SGHDN, CDR2 FVKESK. The chain's CDR3 is CASSGLASLHEQYF. For the CDR3, the DNA is TGTGCCAGCAGCGGACTAGCGAGTTTGCACGAGCAGTACTTC. Looking up the rest from reference TRBV14 and TRBJ2-7 gives the full variable domain: EAGVTQFPSHSVIEKGQTVTLRCDPISGHDNLYWYRRVMGKEIKFLLHFVKESKQDESGMPNNRFLAERTGGTYSTLKVQPAELEDSGVYFCASSGLASLHEQYFGPGTRLTVT.

The rearrangement links TRBV5-1 to TRBJ2-7, with D perhaps matching TRBD1 (5 bases). Trimming cost V 0 bases and J 2 bases, with 9 bases left between them. CDR1 and CDR2 (germline): SGHRS, YFSETQ. This CDR3 has 14 amino acids. The CDR3 sequence: CASSLEGPPYEQYF. The CDR3 bases are TGCGCCAGCAGCTTGGAGGGGCCCCCCTACGAGCAGTACTTC.